This TCR beta chain was observed in a study of blood T cell repertoires in COVID-19. At the level of the study: Samples of COVID-19 (acute and convalescent) were obtained from the United States, Italy and Spain. Sample material is recorded as cDNA or gDNA derived from T cells, B-cell-depleted T cells, or PBMCs.

Authors' methods: Reference gene primer amplification yielded estimated nucleated cell counts. The assay was immunoSEQ multiplex PCR, and TCRdb's table has in-frame clones only and misses some. V and J calls and clone size follow that table, whereas D and trimming were derived from the DNA. The sample yields 200,000 to 300,000 clones, about 87% seen once. CDR3 size: 16 residues. CDR1 SGHKS and CDR2 YYEKEE come from the germline V gene (reference sequence). Trimming took 4 bases from V and 0 from J; bases not matched to a gene: 7. The chain joins TRBV5-5 to TRBJ1-5, with TRBD1 matching over 7 bases. Sequencing was carried out using peripheral blood. This TCR was sampled from a man aged 55 to 70 who had recovered from COVID-19. The CDR3 region is CASSPNRGNSNQPQHF. The CDR3 nucleotides read TGTGCCAGCAGCCCCAACAGGGGTAATAGCAATCAGCCCCAGCATTTT.